Listed here are 25 T cell receptor beta chains from one sample, sequenced in a study of read filtering for tumor transcriptome and immune sequencing. The library was built from about 400 ng RNA with molecular barcoded adaptors for alpha/delta and beta/gamma chains. Using its own MiXCR run on the reads, TCRdb lists one record per CDR3 protein. The sample includes tens of thousands of distinct CDR3 sequences, 20% to 25% seen only once; the top ten take 11%. Sequencing input: a population of CD138-negative cells sorted from bone marrow. The receptors shown here come from a donor at least 40 years old with multiple myeloma.

This clonotype showed up many times. The chain links TRBV11-2 to TRBJ2-1; maybe TRBD1 (6 bases). The CDR3 runs to 13 residues. Trimming removed 0 bases at V and 9 bases at J, with 9 bases between. The germline V gene has CDR1 SGHAT and CDR2 FQNNGV. Here the CDR3 reads CASSLEGAGEQFF. The CDR3 DNA reads TGTGCCAGCAGCTTAGAGGGGGCCGGTGAGCAGTTCTTC.

This clonotype was detected many times. The rearrangement links TRBV7-9 to TRBJ2-7, with 7 nucleotides matching TRBD1. Germline CDR1 reads SEHNR; CDR2 reads FQNEAQ (reference sequence). V lost 4 bases, J lost 2 bases, and 11 bases stayed unmatched. CDR3 size: 16 residues. The CDR3 region has the DNA TGTGCCAGCAGCTCACCGACAGGGATGAAACCCTACGAGCAGTACTTC. Protein product: CASSSPTGMKPYEQYF.

This clonotype was recorded many times. The chain combines TRBV5-1 with TRBJ2-1; D could derive from TRBD1 or TRBD2 (6 bases each). CDR1 is SGHRS, CDR2 YFSETQ, per germline. The germline V and J ends were trimmed by 4 bases and 0 bases, with 17 bases remaining between them. The CDR3 totals 17 residues. This CDR3 is CASSPWGASSSYNEQFF. The DNA of the CDR3 is TGCGCCAGCAGCCCGTGGGGGGCGAGTAGCTCCTACAATGAGCAGTTCTTC.

This clonotype was found many times. This chain links TRBV29-1 with TRBJ2-3; the match to TRBD2 covers 13 bases. This CDR3 comprises 14 residues. V dropped 7 bases and J dropped 3; count of bases not matched to a gene: 4. Germline V CDR1 and CDR2: SQVTM, ANQGSEA. CDR3 amino acids: CSGRTSGGTDTQYF. The CDR3 coding sequence is TGCAGCGGGAGGACTAGCGGGGGTACAGATACGCAGTATTTT.

A remark on this clonotype: A read error may explain this, as a much larger clone is one base away. The final CDR3 position lacks the conserved phenylalanine or tryptophan, pointing to a likely read error. The chain recombines TRBV7-3 with TRBJ2-3; D unresolved. CDR3 length: 13 residues. The germline V and J ends were trimmed by 8 bases and 0 bases, with 9 bases remaining between them. Germline values: CDR1 SGHTA, CDR2 FQGTGA. The chain's CDR3 is CASGHPSTDTQYL. In DNA, the CDR3 is TGTGCCAGCGGTCACCCTAGCACAGATACGCAGTATCTT.

This clonotype was detected ten times or more. This chain connects TRBV4-1 to TRBJ2-1; D possibly corresponds to TRBD2 (5 bases). Per germline, CDR1 MGHRA and CDR2 YSYEKL. This CDR3 has 14 residues. V lost 5 bases and J 6 bases, leaving 14 bases between the germline ends. CDR3 sequence (DNA): TGCGCCAGCAGCGCCGGGGTAGTCTCCAATGAGCAGTTCTTC. Translation gives CASSAGVVSNEQFF.

This clonotype has at least ten counts. The chain combines TRBV5-1 with TRBJ1-1, with D tentatively TRBD1 (6 bases). CDR3 length: 14 amino acids. Deletions cut 2 bases from V and 6 bases from J, with 14 bases between. Germline values: CDR1 SGHRS, CDR2 YFSETQ. CDR3 loop: CASSLGGGSAEAFF. Here the CDR3 DNA reads TGCGCCAGCAGCTTAGGGGGGGGGAGCGCTGAAGCTTTCTTT.

Concerning this clonotype: This may be a read error, as it is one base from a much larger clone. The rearrangement links TRBV18 to TRBJ1-1; D is perhaps TRBD1 (5 bases). The CDR3 totals 14 residues. Germline CDR1 is KGHSH and CDR2 is LQKENI. The CDR3, as DNA: TGTGCCAGCTCCCCTAATGGGGGGAACACTGTAGCTTTCTTT. Translating gives CASSPNGGNTVAFF.

There are many counts of this clonotype. The chain links TRBV5-1 to TRBJ2-3; a weak D match, TRBD1 (5 bases). Germline loops: CDR1 SGHRS, CDR2 YFSETQ. V was pared by 4 bases and J by 2 bases, with 14 bases between. The CDR3 consists of 15 residues. The CDR3 region is CASSPPRVDTDTQYF. CDR3 coding DNA: TGCGCCAGCAGCCCACCCAGGGTCGACACAGATACGCAGTATTTT.

V and J are TRBV7-8 and TRBJ2-5, with 8 bases aligning to TRBD2. The CDR3 consists of 13 residues. The junction had 8 bases not matched to a gene; V was cut back by 5 bases and J by 9 bases. Per germline, CDR1 SGHVS and CDR2 FQNEAQ. The CDR3 DNA follows: TGTGCCAGCAGCCGATCCGGGGGGGAGGCCCAGTACTTC. Encoded protein: CASSRSGGEAQYF.

Ten or more counts support this clonotype. An end of the junction does not agree with germline; a read error may underlie this. This sequence joins TRBV5-5 and TRBJ2-3; possibly TRBD1 for D (6 bases). Germline V gene data show CDR1 as SGHKS and CDR2 as YYEKEE (reference sequence). CDR3 size: 14 residues. The CDR3 loop is CASSLDRSTDTQYF. CDR3 nucleotides: TGTGCCAGCAGCCTCGACAGGAGCACAGATACGCAGTACTTT.

CDR3 sequence (DNA): TGCAGTGCTAGGTTCCAGGGGCAAGTGGATGGCTACACCTTC. This codes for CSARFQGQVDGYTF. J is TRBJ1-2 and V is TRBV20-1, with a possible D match to TRBD1 (6 bases). The V gene lost 3 bases and the J gene lost 6 bases, with 17 bases spanning the gap. This CDR3 has 14 amino acids. Germline V gene sequence: CDR1 DFQATT, CDR2 SNEGSKA (reference sequence).

This clonotype came up many times. The V and J genes are TRBV18 and TRBJ1-1, with D maybe TRBD1 (6 bases). CDR3 length: 14 amino acids. V was clipped by 4 bases and J by 10 bases, with 19 bases between them. The germline gives CDR1 KGHSH, CDR2 LQKENI. CDR3 loop: CASSRPGGEEGAFF. The DNA of the CDR3 is TGTGCCAGCTCACGTCCGGGGGGCGAGGAGGGAGCTTTCTTT.

As for this clonotype: Just one base apart from a much larger clone, this may be a read error. The J gene is TRBJ2-7, the V gene TRBV20-1, with 9 bases lining up with TRBD1. Per germline, CDR1 DFQATT and CDR2 SNEGSKA (reference sequence). CDR3 length: 14 residues. Unmatched junction bases numbered 8, after V lost 5 bases and J lost 3 bases. The CDR3 DNA reads as TGCAGTGCTGCCTCCGGGACAGGGCGCTACGAGCAGTACTTC. This translates into CSAASGTGRYEQYF.

The chain carries TRBV7-3 and TRBJ2-2; possible D gene TRBD1, 6 bases. The CDR3 runs 16 residues. From germline, CDR1 is SGHTA and CDR2 FQGTGA. V was clipped by 6 bases and J by 4 bases, with 18 bases between them. In nucleotides, the CDR3 is TGTGCCAGCAGGAAGGAGACAGGCCGAAGCACCGGGGAGCTGTTTTTT. Translating gives CASRKETGRSTGELFF.

The rearrangement uses TRBV6-6 and TRBJ2-1, with D unclear. In germline, CDR1 is MNHNY, CDR2 SVGAGI (reference sequence). With 5 bases removed from V and 8 bases from J, the gap between germline ends came to 16 bases. This CDR3 contains 14 residues. The CDR3 nucleotides read TGTGCCAGCAGTACAAGGTCTAGAGAGGATGAGCAGTTCTTC. It translates to CASSTRSREDEQFF.

V usage is TRBV19 and J usage is TRBJ2-2; D gene ambiguous. Germline V gene data show CDR1 as LNHDA and CDR2 as SQIVND (reference sequence). Trimming shortened V by 1 base and J by 3 bases, and 3 bases separated the two germline ends. The CDR3 contains 13 residues. The CDR3, as DNA: TGTGCCAGTAGTATAGGACACACCGGGGAGCTGTTTTTT. Translated: CASSIGHTGELFF.

This clonotype was counted only a few times. Since a much larger clone is just one base distant, this may be a read error. This chain links TRBV20-1 with TRBJ2-7; the D gene is possibly TRBD2 (5 bases). Germline CDR1 reads DFQATT; CDR2 reads SNEGSKA (reference sequence). The CDR3 has 12 amino acids. CDR3 sequence: CSRKREGHERYF. The CDR3 coding sequence is TGCAGTCGAAAACGTGAGGGCCACGAGCGGTACTTC.

The sample holds a few counts of this clonotype. This chain connects TRBV3-1 to TRBJ2-3, with D maybe TRBD1 (6 bases). The germline V gene has CDR1 LGHDT and CDR2 YNNKEL (reference sequence). The CDR3 covers 15 residues. Deletions cut 4 bases from V and 0 bases from J, with 11 bases between. The CDR3 region is CASSLDRQSTDTQYF. The CDR3 DNA reads TGTGCCAGCAGCCTCGACAGGCAAAGCACAGATACGCAGTATTTT.

This clonotype was counted ten times or more. The chain links TRBV5-1 to TRBJ2-5, with 7 bases aligning to TRBD2. CDR1 is SGHRS, CDR2 YFSETQ, per germline. The J segment lost 4 bases and the V segment lost 4 bases, leaving 4 bases of the junction unmatched. This CDR3 comprises 13 residues. The chain's CDR3 is CASSGLGTETQYF. The DNA for the CDR3 is TGCGCCAGCAGCGGACTAGGCACAGAGACCCAGTACTTC.

The V gene is TRBV4-1, the J gene TRBJ2-5, with TRBD2 matching over 8 bases. Trimming at V came to 0 bases and at J to 1 base, leaving 7 bases not matched to a gene. Germline V gene sequence: CDR1 MGHRA, CDR2 YSYEKL. This CDR3 spans 17 amino acids. The CDR3 protein is CASSQELMRGVQETQYF. CDR3 bases: TGCGCCAGCAGCCAAGAATTAATGCGGGGGGTCCAAGAGACCCAGTACTTC.

This clonotype has only a few counts. An end of the junction differs from the germline gene, which may be a read error. CDR3 loop: CSASYSHERFF. The CDR3 DNA sequence: TGCAGTGCTAGTTATAGCCATGAGCGGTTCTTC. The chain joins TRBV20-1 to TRBJ2-1; no clear D. Germline values: CDR1 DFQATT, CDR2 SNEGSKA (reference sequence). The CDR3 runs 11 residues.

This clonotype was picked up a small number of times. The chain joins TRBV6-5 to TRBJ1-4; a possible D gene is TRBD1 (5 bases). The CDR3 has 13 residues. With 6 bases removed from V and 5 bases from J, the gap between germline ends came to 10 bases. Germline CDR1 reads MNHEY; CDR2 reads SVGAGI. The CDR3 region has the DNA TGTGCCAGCAGCCCTGGGGGGAATGAAAAACTGTTTTTT. Translated, it gives CASSPGGNEKLFF.

A note on this clonotype: Just one base apart from a much larger clone, this may be a read error. This rearrangement joins TRBV20-1 to TRBJ2-7; TRBD2 matches 7 bases. The germline V gene encodes CDR1 DFQATT and CDR2 SNEGSKA (reference sequence). The CDR3 spans 15 residues. V was pared by 1 base and J by 2 bases, with 8 bases of the junction left unmatched. The CDR3 sequence is CSARGLAESPYEQYF. The CDR3 bases are TGCAGTGCTAGAGGACTAGCTGAAAGCCCCTACGAGCAGTACTTC.

This clonotype has just a few counts. The chain employs TRBV27 and TRBJ2-5, with 8 nucleotides matching TRBD1. This CDR3 has 14 amino acids. Germline assignment: CDR1 MNHEY and CDR2 SMNVEV (reference sequence). With 5 bases clipped from V and 5 bases from J, the junction kept 7 bases outside the gene matches. The CDR3 bases are TGTGCCAGCAGTACCCGGACAGGGACGGAGACCCAGTACTTC. This gives the protein CASSTRTGTETQYF.